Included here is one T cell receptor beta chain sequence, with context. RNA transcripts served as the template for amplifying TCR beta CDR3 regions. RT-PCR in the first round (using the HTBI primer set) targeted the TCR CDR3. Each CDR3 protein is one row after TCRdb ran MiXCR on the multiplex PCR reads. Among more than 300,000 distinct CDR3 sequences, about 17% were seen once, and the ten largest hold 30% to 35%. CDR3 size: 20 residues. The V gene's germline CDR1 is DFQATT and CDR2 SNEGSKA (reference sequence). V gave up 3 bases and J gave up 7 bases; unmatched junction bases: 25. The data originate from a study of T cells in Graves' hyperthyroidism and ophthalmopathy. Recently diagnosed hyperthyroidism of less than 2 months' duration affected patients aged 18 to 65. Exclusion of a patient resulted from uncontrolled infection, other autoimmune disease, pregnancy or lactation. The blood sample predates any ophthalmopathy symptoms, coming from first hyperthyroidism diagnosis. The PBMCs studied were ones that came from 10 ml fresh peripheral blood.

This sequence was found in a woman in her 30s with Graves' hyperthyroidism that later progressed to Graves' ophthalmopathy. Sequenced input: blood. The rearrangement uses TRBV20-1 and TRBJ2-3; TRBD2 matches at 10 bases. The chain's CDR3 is CSARVPVHQAPASGRNTQYF. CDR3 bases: TGCAGTGCTAGGGTTCCCGTTCACCAGGCCCCCGCTAGCGGGAGAAATACGCAGTATTTT.